These T cell receptor beta chains were read from a single sample in a study of blood T cell repertoires in COVID-19. The method was immunoSEQ multiplex PCR; TCRdb's version includes in-frame clones alone and lacks a portion of them. The sample yields some 200,000 clones, about nine tenths seen once. Sequenced sample: PBMCs or T cells enriched from blood (not recorded which). Receptor source: a woman aged 30 to 39 who had recovered from COVID-19. Each CDR3 is given with its conserved first and last residue. D genes are given only for firm matches. Size values are once, few and many counts, or a class for expanded clones, and some rows have none.

V gene,clone size,J gene,CDR3 length,D gene,CDR3 protein,CDR3 DNA
TRBV19,-,TRBJ1-2,13,-,CASMGTGGMGYTF,TGTGCCAGTATGGGGACCGGGGGAATGGGCTACACCTTC
TRBV18,-,TRBJ1-1,14,TRBD1,CASSQGAANTEAFF,TGTGCCAGCTCACAGGGGGCCGCGAACACTGAAGCTTTCTTT
TRBV2,many,TRBJ1-1,14,TRBD1,CASREQGASPEAFF,TGTGCCAGCAGGGAACAGGGGGCGAGTCCTGAAGCTTTCTTT
TRBV19,-,TRBJ2-1,17,TRBD2,CASTGGGGISDYNEQFF,TGTGCCAGTACCGGTGGCGGGGGAATCTCCGACTACAATGAGCAGTTCTTC
TRBV12-3/TRBV12-4,-,TRBJ1-1,13,-,CASSRTLNTEAFF,TGTGCCAGCAGTCGGACACTGAACACTGAAGCTTTCTTT
TRBV3-1/TRBV3-2,-,TRBJ1-4,15,TRBD1,CASSHPGTGDEKLFF,TGTGCCAGCAGCCATCCCGGGACAGGGGACGAAAAACTGTTTTTT
TRBV27,-,TRBJ2-3,14,-,CASSLKLATDTQYF,TGTGCCAGCAGTTTGAAACTAGCCACAGATACGCAGTATTTT
TRBV25-1,-,TRBJ1-1,13,TRBD1,CATSDRVGTEAFF,TGTGCCACTTCAGACAGGGTCGGGACTGAAGCTTTCTTT
TRBV6-5,-,TRBJ1-1,14,-,CASSYGLGDTEAFF,TGTGCCAGCAGTTACGGTCTAGGGGACACTGAAGCTTTCTTT
TRBV4-1,-,TRBJ2-4,15,-,CASSPSGGAGDIQYF,TGCGCCAGCAGCCCCTCCGGCGGGGCCGGGGACATTCAGTACTTC
TRBV4-2,-,TRBJ2-3,15,-,CASSRRLDVLDTQYF,TGTGCCAGCAGCCGCCGACTAGACGTTCTTGATACGCAGTATTTT
TRBV7-2,-,TRBJ1-5,14,-,CASSLAREDQPQHF,TGTGCCAGCAGCTTAGCTCGGGAGGATCAGCCCCAGCATTTT
TRBV5-1,-,TRBJ1-1,16,-,CASSLDRGAGNTEAFF,TGCGCCAGCAGCTTGGATCGGGGGGCGGGGAACACTGAAGCTTTCTTT
TRBV15,once,TRBJ2-7,18,TRBD2,CATSRGPAGGLASYEQYF,TGTGCCACCAGCAGAGGTCCAGCGGGGGGCCTAGCCTCCTACGAGCAGTACTTC
TRBV7-2,-,TRBJ1-4,14,TRBD1,CASSLEDRATRLFF,TGTGCCAGCAGCTTAGAGGACAGGGCCACCAGGCTGTTTTTT
TRBV11-2,-,TRBJ1-3,15,TRBD1,CASSSRGLHGNTIYF,TGTGCCAGCAGTTCCAGGGGGCTGCATGGAAACACCATATATTTT
TRBV7-2,-,TRBJ1-1,16,TRBD1,CASSLDWAGGRTEAFF,TGTGCCAGCAGCTTAGACTGGGCAGGGGGAAGGACTGAAGCTTTCTTT
TRBV5-6,-,TRBJ2-1,16,-,CASSLSVTVPYNEQFF,TGTGCCAGCAGCTTGTCAGTCACAGTTCCCTACAATGAGCAGTTCTTC
TRBV19,-,TRBJ1-2,13,-,CATEEKTNYGYTF,TGTGCCACAGAGGAGAAAACTAACTATGGCTACACCTTC
TRBV15,once,TRBJ1-2,14,-,CATSREGGRNGYTF,TGTGCCACCAGCAGAGAAGGAGGACGGAATGGCTACACCTTC
TRBV12-3/TRBV12-4,-,TRBJ1-2,12,-,CASSSDSGGYTF,TGTGCCAGCAGTTCGGACAGTGGAGGCTACACCTTC
TRBV9,-,TRBJ2-7,14,TRBD2,CASSFGLASDEQYF,TGTGCCAGCAGCTTCGGACTAGCTAGCGACGAGCAGTACTTC
TRBV14,-,TRBJ1-6,16,TRBD1,CASSPIGTANNSPLHF,TGTGCCAGCAGCCCGATCGGGACAGCCAATAATTCACCCCTCCACTTT
TRBV19,-,TRBJ1-6,14,TRBD1,CASSIRDRGSPLHF,TGTGCCAGTAGTATCCGGGACAGAGGGTCACCCCTCCACTTT
TRBV6-4,-,TRBJ2-3,15,TRBD1,CASSDSQGGTDTQYF,TGTGCCAGCAGTGACTCCCAGGGGGGCACAGATACGCAGTATTTT
TRBV18,-,TRBJ1-3,17,-,CASSTVDSPSSGNTIYF,TGTGCCAGCTCAACAGTGGACAGCCCGAGCTCTGGAAACACCATATATTTT
TRBV5-4,-,TRBJ1-2,14,-,CASSPAGTIYGYTF,TGTGCCAGCAGCCCGGCCGGGACAATCTATGGCTACACCTTC
TRBV12-3/TRBV12-4,once,TRBJ2-5,13,-,CASSTAQGETQYF,TGTGCCAGCAGCACGGCCCAGGGAGAGACCCAGTACTTC